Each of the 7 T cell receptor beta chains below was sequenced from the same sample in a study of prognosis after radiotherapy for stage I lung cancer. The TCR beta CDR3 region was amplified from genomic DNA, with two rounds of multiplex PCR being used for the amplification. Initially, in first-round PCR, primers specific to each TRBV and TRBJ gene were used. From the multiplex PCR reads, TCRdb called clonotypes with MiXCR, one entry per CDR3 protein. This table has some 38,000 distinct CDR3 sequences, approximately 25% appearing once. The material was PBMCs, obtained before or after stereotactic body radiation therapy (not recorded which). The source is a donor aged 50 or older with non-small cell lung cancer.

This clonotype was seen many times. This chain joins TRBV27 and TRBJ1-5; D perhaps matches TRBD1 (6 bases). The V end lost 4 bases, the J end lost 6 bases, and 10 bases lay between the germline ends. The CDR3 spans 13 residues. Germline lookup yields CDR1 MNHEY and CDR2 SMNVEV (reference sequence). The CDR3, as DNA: TGTGCCAGCAGTTCACAGGGAACTCAGCCCCAGCATTTT. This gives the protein CASSSQGTQPQHF.

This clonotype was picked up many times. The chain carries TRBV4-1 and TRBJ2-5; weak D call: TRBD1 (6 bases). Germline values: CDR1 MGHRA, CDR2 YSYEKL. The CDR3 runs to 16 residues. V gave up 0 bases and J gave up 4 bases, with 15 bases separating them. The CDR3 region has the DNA TGCGCCAGCAGCCAAGAAGGATTACAAGGGGGAGAGACCCAGTACTTC. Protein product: CASSQEGLQGGETQYF.

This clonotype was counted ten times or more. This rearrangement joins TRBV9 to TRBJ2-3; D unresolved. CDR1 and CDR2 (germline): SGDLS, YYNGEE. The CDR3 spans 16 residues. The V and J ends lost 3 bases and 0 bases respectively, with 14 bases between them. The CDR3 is CASSATQSVSTDTQYF. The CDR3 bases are TGTGCCAGCAGCGCAACACAGAGTGTGAGCACAGATACGCAGTATTTT.

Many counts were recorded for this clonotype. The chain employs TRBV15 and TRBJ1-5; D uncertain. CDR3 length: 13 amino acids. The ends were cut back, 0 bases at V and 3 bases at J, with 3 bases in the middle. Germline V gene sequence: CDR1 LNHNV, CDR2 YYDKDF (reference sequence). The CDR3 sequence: CATSRDYNQPQHF. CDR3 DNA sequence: TGTGCCACCAGCAGAGATTACAATCAGCCCCAGCATTTT.

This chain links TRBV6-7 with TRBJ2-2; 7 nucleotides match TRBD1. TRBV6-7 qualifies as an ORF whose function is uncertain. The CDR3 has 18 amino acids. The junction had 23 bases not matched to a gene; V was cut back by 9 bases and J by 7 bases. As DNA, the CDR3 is TGTGCCAGTCTGGACAGGACACAACCGTACTGCGAACACGGGGAGCTGTTTTTT. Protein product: CASLDRTQPYCEHGELFF.

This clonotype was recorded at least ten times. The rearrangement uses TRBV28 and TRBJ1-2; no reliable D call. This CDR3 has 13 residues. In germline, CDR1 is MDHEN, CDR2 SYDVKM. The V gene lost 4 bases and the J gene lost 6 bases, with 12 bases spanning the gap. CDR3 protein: CASSSQESNGYTF. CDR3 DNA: TGTGCCAGCAGTTCGCAGGAGAGCAATGGCTACACCTTC.

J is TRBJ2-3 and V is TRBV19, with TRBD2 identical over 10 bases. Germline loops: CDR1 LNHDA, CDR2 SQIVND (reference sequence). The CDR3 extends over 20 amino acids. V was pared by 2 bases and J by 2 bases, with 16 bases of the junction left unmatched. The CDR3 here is CASSIRAGGSTEQYTDTQYF. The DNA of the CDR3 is TGTGCCAGTAGTATACGAGCGGGGGGGAGTACCGAACAATACACAGATACGCAGTATTTT.